This T cell receptor beta chain was profiled in a study of PD-1 blockade in classical Hodgkin lymphoma (dated by TCRdb to 2020 to 2022). Regarding the study in general: Nivolumab dosing was 3 mg/kg intravenously every 2 weeks, continuing until either disease progression or unacceptable toxicity. To define a peripheral blood immune signature of response to PD-1 blockade in classical Hodgkin lymphoma, the study combined TCR beta sequencing with CyTOF.

Regarding this clone: Its antigen is still unknown. It has no much larger one-base neighbor in the sample; base qualities were not kept.

The Qiagen DNeasy kit was used to extract genomic DNA both from unsorted PBMCs and from the negatively selected CD4+ and CD8+ fractions. Amplification of TCR beta CDR3 regions was done by immunoSEQ multiplex PCR with primers that anneal to V and J segments. A synthetic immune receptor repertoire was used to minimize amplification bias, and remaining bias was computationally removed after sequencing. Regarding the original processing steps: Repertoire diversity was quantified as the Shannon entropy index using custom Python scripts. The unsorted, CD4+ and CD8+ repertoires were each analyzed separately, with the exception of combined analyses, where CD4+ and CD8+ sequences were merged in silico. Clonal expansion was defined as at least a 2-fold frequency increase after treatment relative to C1D1, with a pseudocount of 0.5 for undetected baseline clones. Clones with 0 or 1 copy at C1D1 were classified as singleton clones, and clones with 2 or more copies were classified as non-singleton clones. Clones expanded in unsorted samples were labelled as CD4+, CD8+ or unknown by matching protein sequences in sorted samples from the same patient. Wilcoxon tests were applied to paired samples to test diversity changes from C1D1 to C4D1. In its TCRdb copy, this immuneACCESS table keeps in-frame sequences only and misses some clones. Where compared with another copy, unresolved V genes explain less than half of these, and the others have no known cause. The V and J calls and clone size come from that table; D and trimming were worked out from the DNA. Across this sample there are more than 50,000 clones, with over 55% seen only once. The ten largest clones capture approximately 8.4% of the sample.

The germline V gene (reference sequence) sets CDR1 to PRHDT and CDR2 to FYEKMQ. From the cysteine up to the phenylalanine, the CDR3 has a length of 16 residues. Only the CDR3 DNA is retained, 48 bases long and in frame from the first base. Trimming removed 4 bases from V and 7 bases from J; the gene matches leave 9 bases unexplained. Here is what the overall study found, with its caveats: Baseline TCR diversity was reported as lower in newly diagnosed patients than in healthy donors, and lower still in relapsed/refractory patients. Lower diversity was observed in patients in whom nivolumab was started less than 1 year after ASCT, and these patients were excluded from later analyses so that confounding by immune reconstitution would be avoided. The study covered only a single clinical trial cohort, and the causes of the repertoire differences, possibly disease activity or prior therapy, were still not defined. CD4+ but not CD8+ TCR diversity rose significantly by C4D1 (p=0.0027 vs p=0.16), most apparent in complete responders (p=0.02). Trial patients with a complete response had baseline diversity similar to that of newly diagnosed patients, while partial responders and progressors had significantly lower diversity.

The label giving this sample's time point can be read as: cycle 2 day 1 (C2D1) of nivolumab. All trial patients had relapsed after autologous stem cell transplantation, with cohorts A, B and C differing in prior brentuximab vedotin exposure. A total of approximately 51 patients with relapsed/refractory classical Hodgkin lymphoma made up the trial cohort, and each patient's best overall response was complete response, partial response or progressive disease. Trial patients were treated with single-agent nivolumab in the multi-cohort phase II CheckMate 205 trial. An independent review committee assessed best overall response by applying the 2007 International Working Group response criteria. Trial PBMCs were collected immediately before nivolumab initiation (C1D1) and during therapy at cycle 2 day 1 and cycle 4 day 1. After peripheral blood was drawn into 8 mL Vacutainer Cell Preparation Tubes, PBMCs were isolated by centrifugation and then cryopreserved.

This TCR came from a human donor with classical Hodgkin lymphoma. In this chain, TRBV13 is recombined with TRBJ2-1, with 11 middle bases fitting TRBD2. The sequences come from peripheral blood mononuclear cells (PBMCs), collected before the second cycle of nivolumab. In nucleotides, the sequence is TGTGCCAGCAGCTCTTTGACTAGCGGGGAAGGGAATGAGCAGTTCTTC. Its translation is CASSSLTSGEGNEQFF.